This TCR beta chain is drawn from a study of blood T cell repertoires in COVID-19. The study drew participants aged about 18 to 89 years from 20 to 30 US areas. In the study's own analysis: Reference gene primer amplification yielded estimated nucleated cell counts. Only in-frame clones appear in the TCRdb table, and some are missing; sequencing was by immunoSEQ multiplex PCR. For V, J and clone size, that table is used; D and trimming come from the DNA. The top ten clones hold 0.86% of a sample with 350,000 to 400,000 clones, 91% of them seen once. The clonotype was recovered from a woman between 40 and 50 years old who had been exposed to COVID-19. The specimen was PBMCs or T cells enriched from blood (not recorded which).

The CDR3 here is CASSYGQGGETQYF. For the CDR3, the DNA is TGCGCCAGCAGCTACGGACAGGGCGGCGAGACCCAGTACTTC. The J gene is TRBJ2-5, the V gene TRBV5-1, with 8 bases aligning to TRBD1. Looked up from germline, CDR1 is SGHRS and CDR2 is YFSETQ. This CDR3 is built from 14 residues. The V gene end was trimmed by 3 bases and the J gene end by 5 bases; junction bases not matched to a gene: 6.